This is a list of T cell receptor beta chains from one sample in a study of OX40 agonist ivuxolimab in advanced cancers. The table came from immunoSEQ multiplex PCR; TCRdb's copy has only in-frame clones and leaves some out. In the table there are some 70,000 clones, over 80% of which are singletons. The source material was CD4+ or CD8+ T cells sorted from blood, sampled in a trial of the OX40 agonist ivuxolimab. The receptors were sampled from an adult with an advanced solid tumor such as melanoma, head and neck, liver or kidney cancer. CDR3s include the opening cysteine and the closing phenylalanine or tryptophan. A D gene is named only where the DNA matches it firmly. Part of the rows lack a size; the others show once, few, many or a class for expanded clones.

.	TRBJ2-7	TRBV2	.	CASSALSSGSYEQYF	TGTGCCAGCAGTGCGCTGAGTAGCGGCTCCTACGAGCAGTACTTC
.	TRBJ1-1	TRBV6-5	TRBD1	CASKGQVNTEAFF	TGTGCCAGCAAGGGACAGGTGAACACTGAAGCTTTCTTT
.	TRBJ1-4	TRBV11-2	.	CASSLSRVRGPNEKLFF	TGTGCCAGCAGCTTAAGCAGGGTACGGGGCCCTAATGAAAAACTGTTTTTT
.	TRBJ2-7	TRBV11-2	.	CASSLVWQPSYEQYF	TGTGCCAGCAGCTTAGTATGGCAGCCGTCCTACGAGCAGTACTTC
.	TRBJ2-7	TRBV12-5	TRBD2	CASGWGLAGLYEQYF	TGTGCTAGTGGTTGGGGACTAGCGGGACTCTACGAGCAGTACTTC
.	TRBJ2-3	TRBV12-5	TRBD2	CASVLGPAGTDTQYF	TGTGCTAGTGTCCTAGGACCAGCGGGGACAGATACGCAGTATTTT
once	TRBJ2-5	TRBV7-3	TRBD1	CASSLLGGRAETQYF	TGTGCCAGCAGCTTATTAGGGGGCAGGGCGGAGACCCAGTACTTC
.	TRBJ2-1	TRBV11-3	TRBD2	CASSSRTSGSVNEQFF	TGTGCCAGCAGCTCCCGTACTAGCGGGAGTGTTAATGAGCAGTTCTTC
.	TRBJ2-1	TRBV6-6	.	CASSPSQGSRGNEQFF	TGTGCCAGCAGCCCTTCTCAGGGGTCTCGGGGCAATGAGCAGTTCTTC
.	TRBJ2-7	TRBV7-7	TRBD1	CASSVGQGSSYEQYF	TGTGCTAGCAGCGTTGGACAGGGGAGCTCCTACGAGCAGTACTTC
.	TRBJ1-4	TRBV30	.	CACREARLANEKLFF	TGTGCCTGCAGAGAAGCTAGATTGGCTAATGAAAAACTGTTTTTT
.	TRBJ2-7	TRBV6-1	.	CASTPRRVSYEQYF	TGTGCCAGCACCCCACGGCGAGTCTCCTACGAGCAGTACTTC
.	TRBJ2-7	TRBV28	.	CASRLGGRYEQYF	TGTGCCAGCAGATTGGGGGGCCGCTACGAGCAGTACTTC
.	TRBJ1-1	TRBV6-6	.	CASSYTTYNTEAFF	TGTGCCAGCAGTTACACGACGTATAACACTGAAGCTTTCTTT
once	TRBJ2-7	TRBV2	.	CASSRTTYEQYF	TGTGCCAGCAGCCGGACTACCTACGAGCAGTACTTC
.	TRBJ2-6	TRBV19	TRBD2	CAVLGGAGVSSGANVLTF	TGTGCCGTGCTCGGTGGAGCGGGAGTCAGCTCTGGGGCCAACGTCCTGACTTTC
.	TRBJ1-1	TRBV6-4	TRBD1	CASRPDRGTEAFF	TGTGCCAGCAGGCCGGACAGGGGGACTGAAGCTTTCTTT
.	TRBJ2-3	TRBV15	TRBD2	CATSRGGYSTDTQYF	TGTGCCACCAGCAGGGGGGGGTATAGCACAGATACGCAGTATTTT
.	TRBJ2-7	TRBV4-2	.	CASSQTSLPSYEQYF	TGTGCCAGCAGCCAAACTAGCCTCCCCTCCTACGAGCAGTACTTC
.	TRBJ2-4	TRBV28	TRBD1	CASSLFTQGNIQYF	TGTGCCAGCAGTTTATTTACACAGGGGAACATTCAGTACTTC
.	TRBJ1-5	TRBV19	.	CASSPKGRGLNQPQHF	TGTGCCAGTAGCCCCAAGGGGAGGGGACTCAATCAGCCCCAGCATTTT
.	TRBJ1-2	TRBV6-1	TRBD1	CATCPGTGNYGYTF	TGTGCCACTTGTCCCGGGACAGGGAACTATGGCTACACCTTC
.	TRBJ2-7	TRBV19	.	CASSFRGGYEQYF	TGTGCCAGTAGTTTCCGGGGTGGCTACGAGCAGTACTTC
few	TRBJ2-7	TRBV29-1	.	CSVGGGTYEQYF	TGCAGCGTTGGTGGGGGGACCTACGAGCAGTACTTC